The present TCR beta chain was sequenced within a study of T-cell reconstitution after alpha-beta-depleted transplantation in children. Using unique molecular identifiers, the investigators prepared the TCRbeta library. TCRdb re-called the PCR reads with MiXCR, one entry per CDR3 protein. Found here are some 350,000 distinct CDR3 sequences, 9% to 12% of them singletons; the top ten hold 2.4%. The CDR3 loop spans 16 amino acids. V dropped 1 base and J dropped 4; count of bases not matched to a gene: 7. Per the germline V gene, CDR1 is LGHNA and CDR2 is YSLEER. This receptor was obtained from a human donor who donated a stem cell graft to a child with acute lymphoblastic leukemia. The specimen was PBMCs from the stem cell graft donor, collected from the stem cell graft. The chain carries TRBV4-3 and TRBJ2-5; 9 bases are shared with TRBD1. In DNA, the CDR3 is TGCGCCAGCAGCCAAGGGACAGGGGTCCCAGTAGAGACCCAGTACTTC. Its protein is CASSQGTGVPVETQYF.